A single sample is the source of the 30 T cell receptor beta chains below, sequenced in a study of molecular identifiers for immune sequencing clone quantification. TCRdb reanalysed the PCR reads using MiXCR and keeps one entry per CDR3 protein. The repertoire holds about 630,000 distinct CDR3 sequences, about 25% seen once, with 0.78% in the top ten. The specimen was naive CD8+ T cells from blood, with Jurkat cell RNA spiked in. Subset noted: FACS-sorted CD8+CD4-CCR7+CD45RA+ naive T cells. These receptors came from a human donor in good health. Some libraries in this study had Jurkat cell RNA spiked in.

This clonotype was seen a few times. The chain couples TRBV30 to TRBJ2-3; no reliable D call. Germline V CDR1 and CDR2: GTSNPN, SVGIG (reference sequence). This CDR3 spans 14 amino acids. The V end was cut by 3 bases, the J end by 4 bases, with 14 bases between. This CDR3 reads CAWRTTSSPDTQYF. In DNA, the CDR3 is TGTGCCTGGAGGACAACCAGTTCCCCAGATACGCAGTATTTT.

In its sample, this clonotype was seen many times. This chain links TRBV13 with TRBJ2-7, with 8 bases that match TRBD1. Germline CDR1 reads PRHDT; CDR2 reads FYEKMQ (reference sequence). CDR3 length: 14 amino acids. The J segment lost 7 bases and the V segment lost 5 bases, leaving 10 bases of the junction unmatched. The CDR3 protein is CASSGGQAVWEQYF. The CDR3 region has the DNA TGTGCCAGCAGCGGGGGACAGGCGGTGTGGGAGCAGTACTTC.

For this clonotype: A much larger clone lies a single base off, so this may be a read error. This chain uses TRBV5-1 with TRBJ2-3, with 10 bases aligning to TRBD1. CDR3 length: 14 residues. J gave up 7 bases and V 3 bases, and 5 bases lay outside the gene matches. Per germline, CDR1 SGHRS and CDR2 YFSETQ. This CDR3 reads CASSSGQGMHTQYF. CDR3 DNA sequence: TGCGCCAGCAGCTCGGGACAGGGGATGCATACGCAGTATTTT.

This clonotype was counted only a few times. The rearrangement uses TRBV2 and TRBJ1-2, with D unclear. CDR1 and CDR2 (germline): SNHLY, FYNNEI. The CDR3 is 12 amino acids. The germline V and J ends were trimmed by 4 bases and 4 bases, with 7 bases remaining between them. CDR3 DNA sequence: TGTGCCAGCAGTGGGGGTCCCTATGGCTACACCTTC. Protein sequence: CASSGGPYGYTF. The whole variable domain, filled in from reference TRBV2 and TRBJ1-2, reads EPEVTQTPSHQVTQMGQEVILRCVPISNHLYFYWYRQILGQKVEFLVSFYNNEISEKSEIFDDQFSVERPDGSNFTLKIRSTKLEDSAMYFCASSGGPYGYTFGSGTRLTVV.

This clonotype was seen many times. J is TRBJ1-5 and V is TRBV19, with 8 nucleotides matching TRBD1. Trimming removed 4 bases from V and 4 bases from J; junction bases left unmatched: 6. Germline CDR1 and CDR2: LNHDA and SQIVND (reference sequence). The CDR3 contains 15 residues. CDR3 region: CASSTGTGLNQPQHF. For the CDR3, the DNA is TGTGCCAGTAGTACAGGGACAGGACTAAATCAGCCCCAGCATTTT. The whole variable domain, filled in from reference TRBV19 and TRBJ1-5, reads DGGITQSPKYLFRKEGQNVTLSCEQNLNHDAMYWYRQDPGQGLRLIYYSQIVNDFQKGDIAEGYSVSREKKESFPLTVTSAQKNPTAFYLCASSTGTGLNQPQHFGDGTRLSIL.

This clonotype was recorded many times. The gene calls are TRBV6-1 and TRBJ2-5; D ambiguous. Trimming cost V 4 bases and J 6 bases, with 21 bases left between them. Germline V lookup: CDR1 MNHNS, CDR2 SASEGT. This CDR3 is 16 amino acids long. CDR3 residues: CASSAAPAPGVQTQYF. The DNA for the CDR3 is TGTGCCAGCAGTGCCGCGCCAGCCCCTGGGGTACAGACCCAGTACTTC.

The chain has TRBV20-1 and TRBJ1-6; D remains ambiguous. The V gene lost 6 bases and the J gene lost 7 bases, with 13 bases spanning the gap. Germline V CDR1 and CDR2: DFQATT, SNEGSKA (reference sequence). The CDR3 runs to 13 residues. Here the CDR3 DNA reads TGCAGTGCCGCGGGCCCTTCGAATTCACCCCTCCACTTT. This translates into CSAAGPSNSPLHF.

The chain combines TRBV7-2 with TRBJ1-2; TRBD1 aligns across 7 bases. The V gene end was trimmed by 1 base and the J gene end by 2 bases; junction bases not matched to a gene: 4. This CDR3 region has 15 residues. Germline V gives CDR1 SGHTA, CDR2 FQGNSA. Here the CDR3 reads CASSLEARGNYGYTF. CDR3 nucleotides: TGTGCCAGCAGCTTAGAGGCCAGGGGGAACTATGGCTACACCTTC.

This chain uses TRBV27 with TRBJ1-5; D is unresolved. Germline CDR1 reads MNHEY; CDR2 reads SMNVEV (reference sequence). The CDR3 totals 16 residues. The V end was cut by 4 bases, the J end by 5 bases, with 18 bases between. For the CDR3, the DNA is TGTGCCAGCAGTTCCCTGGAGACACTGCTACATCAGCCCCAGCATTTT. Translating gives CASSSLETLLHQPQHF.

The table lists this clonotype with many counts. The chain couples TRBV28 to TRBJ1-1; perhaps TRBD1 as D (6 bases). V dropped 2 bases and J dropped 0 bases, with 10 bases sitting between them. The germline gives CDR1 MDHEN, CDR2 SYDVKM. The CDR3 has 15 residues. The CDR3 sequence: CASSLIPGVNTEAFF. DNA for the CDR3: TGTGCCAGCAGTTTAATTCCAGGGGTGAACACTGAAGCTTTCTTT.

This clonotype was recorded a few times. Written as DNA, the CDR3 is TGTGCCAGCAGCCAGCAGGGACTAGCGGAAATGGCGAATGAGCAGTTCTTC. Its protein is CASSQQGLAEMANEQFF. The chain uses TRBV11-1 and TRBJ2-1; 11 bases are a match to TRBD2. CDR1 is SGHAT, CDR2 FQDESV, per germline (reference sequence). The CDR3 runs to 17 residues. V dropped 5 bases and J dropped 7; count of bases not matched to a gene: 13.

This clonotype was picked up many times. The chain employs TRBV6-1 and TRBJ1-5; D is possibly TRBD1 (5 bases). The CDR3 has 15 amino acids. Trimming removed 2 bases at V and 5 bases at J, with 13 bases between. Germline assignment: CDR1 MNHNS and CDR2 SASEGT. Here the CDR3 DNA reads TGTGCCAGCAGTGAAATGGGAGACAGTTATCAGCCCCAGCATTTT. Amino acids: CASSEMGDSYQPQHF.

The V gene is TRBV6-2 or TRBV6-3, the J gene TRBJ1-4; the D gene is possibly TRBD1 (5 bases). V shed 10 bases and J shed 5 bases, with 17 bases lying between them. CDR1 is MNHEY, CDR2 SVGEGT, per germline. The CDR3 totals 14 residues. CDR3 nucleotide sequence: TGTGCCACCGGGACCCCGAGGAGAAATGAAAAACTGTTTTTT. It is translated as CATGTPRRNEKLFF.

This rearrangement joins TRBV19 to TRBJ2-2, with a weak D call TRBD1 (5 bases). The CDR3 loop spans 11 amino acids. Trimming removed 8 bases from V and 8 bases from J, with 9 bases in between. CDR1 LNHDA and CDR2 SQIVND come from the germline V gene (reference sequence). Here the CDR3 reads CASPQGGELFF. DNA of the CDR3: TGTGCCAGTCCCCAGGGTGGGGAGCTGTTTTTT.

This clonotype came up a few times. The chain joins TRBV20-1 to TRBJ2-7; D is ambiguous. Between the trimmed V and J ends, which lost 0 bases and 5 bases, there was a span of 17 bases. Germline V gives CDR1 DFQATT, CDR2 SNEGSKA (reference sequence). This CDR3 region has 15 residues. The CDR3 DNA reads TGCAGTGCTAGAGATTCCCAGGCCATGGCCCACGAGCAGTACTTC. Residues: CSARDSQAMAHEQYF.

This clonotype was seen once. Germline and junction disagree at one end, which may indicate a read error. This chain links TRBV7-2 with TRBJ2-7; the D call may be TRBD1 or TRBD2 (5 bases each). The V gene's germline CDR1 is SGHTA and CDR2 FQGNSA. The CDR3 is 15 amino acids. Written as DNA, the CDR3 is TGTGCCACCAGCTACCACTCGGGGACGAACTACGAGCAGTACTTC. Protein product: CATSYHSGTNYEQYF.

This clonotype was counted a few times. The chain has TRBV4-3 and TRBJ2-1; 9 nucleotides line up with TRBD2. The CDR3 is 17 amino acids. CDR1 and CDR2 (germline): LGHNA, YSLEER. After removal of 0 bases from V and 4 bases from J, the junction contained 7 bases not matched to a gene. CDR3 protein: CASSQDSSLAGYNEQFF. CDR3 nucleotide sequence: TGCGCCAGCAGCCAAGATTCGTCCCTAGCGGGGTACAATGAGCAGTTCTTC.

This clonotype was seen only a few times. CDR3 sequence: CASSLDRITAGELFF. The CDR3 DNA follows: TGTGCCAGCAGCTTGGACAGGATTACTGCCGGGGAGCTGTTTTTT. This sequence joins TRBV5-6 and TRBJ2-2; maybe TRBD1 (5 bases). V was trimmed by 0 bases and J by 6 bases, leaving 12 bases between them. The CDR3 totals 15 residues. Germline CDR1 reads SGHDT; CDR2 reads YYEEEE.

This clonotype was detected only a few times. The CDR3 nucleotides read TGTGCCAGCAGTTTAAGGACAGGGATTATCTCTAATGGCTACACCTTC. This codes for CASSLRTGIISNGYTF. This chain uses TRBV12-3 or TRBV12-4 with TRBJ1-2; 8 bases match TRBD1. The CDR3 consists of 16 residues. Trimming took 2 bases from V and 6 from J; bases not matched to a gene: 11.

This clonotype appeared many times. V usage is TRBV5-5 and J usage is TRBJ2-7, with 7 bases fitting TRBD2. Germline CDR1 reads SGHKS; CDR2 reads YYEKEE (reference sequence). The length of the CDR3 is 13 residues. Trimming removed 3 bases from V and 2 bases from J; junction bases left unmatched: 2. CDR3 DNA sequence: TGTGCCAGCAGCTGGGAGGGGACCTACGAGCAGTACTTC. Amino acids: CASSWEGTYEQYF. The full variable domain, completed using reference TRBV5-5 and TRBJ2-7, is DAGVTQSPTHLIKTRGQQVTLRCSPISGHKSVSWYQQVLGQGPQFIFQYYEKEERGRGNFPDRFSARQFPNYSSELNVNALLLGDSALYLCASSWEGTYEQYFGPGTRLTVT.

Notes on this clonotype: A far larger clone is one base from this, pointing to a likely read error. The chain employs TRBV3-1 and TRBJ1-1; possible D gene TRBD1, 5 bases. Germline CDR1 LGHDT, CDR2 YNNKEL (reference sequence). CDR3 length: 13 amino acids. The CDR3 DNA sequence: TGTGTCAGCAGCCAGGGTGTTGGAACTGAAGCTTTCTTT. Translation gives CVSSQGVGTEAFF.

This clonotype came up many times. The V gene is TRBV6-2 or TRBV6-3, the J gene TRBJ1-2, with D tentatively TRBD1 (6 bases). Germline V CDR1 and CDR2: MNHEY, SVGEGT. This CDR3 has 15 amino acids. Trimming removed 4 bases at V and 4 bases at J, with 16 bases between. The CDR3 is CASSLQGTASYGYTF. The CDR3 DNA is TGTGCCAGCAGTTTACAGGGCACCGCAAGCTATGGCTACACCTTC.

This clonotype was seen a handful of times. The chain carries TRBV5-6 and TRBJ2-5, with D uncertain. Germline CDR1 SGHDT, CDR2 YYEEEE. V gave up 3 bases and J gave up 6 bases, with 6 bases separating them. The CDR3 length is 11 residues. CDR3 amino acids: CASSSLQTQYF. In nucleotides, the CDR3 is TGTGCCAGCAGCTCGCTACAGACCCAGTACTTC.

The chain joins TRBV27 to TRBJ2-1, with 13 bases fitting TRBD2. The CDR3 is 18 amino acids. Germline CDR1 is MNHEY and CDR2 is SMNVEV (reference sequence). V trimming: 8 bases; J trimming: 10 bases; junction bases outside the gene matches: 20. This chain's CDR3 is CASGPLAGGPPVPLEQFF. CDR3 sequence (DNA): TGTGCCAGCGGACCACTAGCGGGAGGGCCCCCAGTACCTCTCGAGCAGTTCTTC.

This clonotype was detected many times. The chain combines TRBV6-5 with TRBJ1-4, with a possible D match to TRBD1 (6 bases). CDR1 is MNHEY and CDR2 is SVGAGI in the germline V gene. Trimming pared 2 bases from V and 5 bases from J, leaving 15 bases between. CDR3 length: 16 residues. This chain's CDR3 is CASSYQKGGGNEKLFF. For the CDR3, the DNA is TGTGCCAGCAGTTACCAAAAAGGAGGGGGAAATGAAAAACTGTTTTTT.

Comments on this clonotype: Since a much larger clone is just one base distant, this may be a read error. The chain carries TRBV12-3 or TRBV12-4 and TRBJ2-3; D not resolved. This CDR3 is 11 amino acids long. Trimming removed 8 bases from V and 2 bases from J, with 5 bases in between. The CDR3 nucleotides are TGTGCCAGCGCCCTCACAGATACGCAGTATTTT. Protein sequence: CASALTDTQYF.

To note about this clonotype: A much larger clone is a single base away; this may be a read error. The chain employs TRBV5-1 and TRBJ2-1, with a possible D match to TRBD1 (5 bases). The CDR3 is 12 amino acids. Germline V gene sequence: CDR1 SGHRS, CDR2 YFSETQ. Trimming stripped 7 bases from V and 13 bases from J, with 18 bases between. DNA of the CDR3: TGCGCCAGCCGGTTAGGGGTCGACTCCCAGTTCTTC. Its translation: CASRLGVDSQFF.

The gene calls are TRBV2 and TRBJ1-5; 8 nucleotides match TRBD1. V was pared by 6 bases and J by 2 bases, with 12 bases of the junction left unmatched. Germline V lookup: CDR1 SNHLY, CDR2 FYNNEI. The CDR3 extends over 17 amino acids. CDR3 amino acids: CASSKGYDRGGNQPQHF. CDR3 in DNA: TGTGCCAGCAGCAAAGGGTACGACAGGGGTGGCAATCAGCCCCAGCATTTT.

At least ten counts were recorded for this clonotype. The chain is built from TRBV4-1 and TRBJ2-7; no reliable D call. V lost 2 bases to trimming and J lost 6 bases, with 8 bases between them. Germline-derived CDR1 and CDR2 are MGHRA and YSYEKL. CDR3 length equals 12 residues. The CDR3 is CASSQPGREQYF. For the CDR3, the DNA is TGCGCCAGCAGCCAACCCGGCCGCGAGCAGTACTTC.

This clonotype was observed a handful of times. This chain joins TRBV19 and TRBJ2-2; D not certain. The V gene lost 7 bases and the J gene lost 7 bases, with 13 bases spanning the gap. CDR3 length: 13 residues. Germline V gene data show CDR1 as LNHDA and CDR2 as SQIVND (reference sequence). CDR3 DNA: TGTGCCAGTATGGCGTCGGCGAACGGGGAGCTGTTTTTT. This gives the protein CASMASANGELFF.